The 29 T cell receptor beta chains given below trace back to one sample, sequenced in a study of T-cell reconstitution after alpha-beta-depleted transplantation in children. Construction of the TCRbeta library involved unique molecular identifiers. In TCRdb, the PCR reads were re-called with MiXCR into one record per CDR3 protein. The table includes about 830,000 distinct CDR3 sequences, under 20% detected once. The sequences come from PBMCs, mostly from graft donor cells, collected 360 days after TCRalphabeta/CD19-depleted stem cell transplant. The origin of the receptors is a male patient between 5 and 17 years old who had a stem cell transplant for acute lymphoblastic leukemia, so the T cells may come from the graft donor.

Ten or more counts support this clonotype. The chain combines TRBV6-5 with TRBJ2-7; D is possibly TRBD1 (5 bases). The V end was cut by 1 base, the J end by 4 bases, with 14 bases between. CDR1 is MNHEY and CDR2 is SVGAGI in the germline V gene. This CDR3 is 15 amino acids long. CDR3 DNA: TGTGCCAGCAGTTACTGGCAGGGAACCCCGTACGAGCAGTACTTC. It encodes CASSYWQGTPYEQYF.

This clonotype was observed a few times. This chain uses TRBV27 with TRBJ1-1; 9 bases map to TRBD1. The germline CDR1 and CDR2 sequences are MNHEY and SMNVEV (reference sequence). This CDR3 has 14 residues. The J segment lost 11 bases and the V segment lost 4 bases, leaving 11 bases of the junction unmatched. The CDR3 reads CASSSRLGQGGAFF. The CDR3 nucleotides are TGTGCCAGCAGTTCTAGGTTGGGACAGGGTGGGGCTTTCTTT.

This clonotype has only a few counts. The chain joins TRBV5-1 to TRBJ2-3; no reliable D call. Trimming removed 0 bases from V and 4 bases from J, with 6 bases in between. The CDR3 totals 13 residues. The germline gives CDR1 SGHRS, CDR2 YFSETQ. DNA for the CDR3: TGCGCCAGCAGCTTGGAGACTCCAGATACGCAGTATTTT. Its translation: CASSLETPDTQYF.

This chain joins TRBV28 and TRBJ2-3; weak D call: TRBD1 (5 bases). The CDR3 totals 14 residues. Germline CDR1 reads MDHEN; CDR2 reads SYDVKM. Trimming removed 6 bases from V and 5 bases from J, with 15 bases in between. The CDR3 region is CASRQAISIDTQYF. The CDR3 DNA is TGTGCCAGCAGACAGGCAATTTCCATAGATACGCAGTATTTT.

V and J are TRBV5-1 and TRBJ2-3; D is possibly TRBD2 (5 bases). This CDR3 has 15 amino acids. Trimming took off 0 bases at V and 4 bases at J, with 12 bases between the two ends. The germline CDR1 and CDR2 sequences are SGHRS and YFSETQ. CDR3 sequence: CASSLGPAGADTQYF. The CDR3 DNA reads as TGCGCCAGCAGCTTGGGACCGGCGGGCGCAGATACGCAGTATTTT. Complete variable domain (other parts from reference TRBV5-1 and TRBJ2-3): KAGVTQTPRYLIKTRGQQVTLSCSPISGHRSVSWYQQTPGQGLQFLFEYFSETQRNKGNFPGRFSGRQFSNSRSEMNVSTLELGDSALYLCASSLGPAGADTQYFGPGTRLTVL.

This clonotype was recorded a few times. This chain links TRBV20-1 with TRBJ2-3; no clear D gene. The V end lost 2 bases, the J end lost 1 base, and 10 bases lay between the germline ends. This CDR3 spans 14 amino acids. The V gene's germline CDR1 is DFQATT and CDR2 SNEGSKA (reference sequence). CDR3 in DNA: TGCAGTGCTAGACGCCCTAGAGGCACAGATACGCAGTATTTT. The encoded protein is CSARRPRGTDTQYF.

The chain recombines TRBV29-1 with TRBJ1-2, with D unclear. The CDR3 length is 12 residues. Between the trimmed V and J ends, which lost 7 bases and 1 base, there was a span of 10 bases. Germline CDR1 and CDR2: SQVTM and ANQGSEA. DNA for the CDR3: TGCAGCGCCCAGGACCGTAACTATGGCTACACCTTC. Translation: CSAQDRNYGYTF.

A few counts support this clonotype. V and J are TRBV18 and TRBJ2-7; TRBD1 or TRBD2 may be the D gene (6 bases each). V lost 3 bases and J lost 7, with 22 bases in between. CDR1 is KGHSH, CDR2 LQKENI, per germline. The CDR3 extends over 16 amino acids. The CDR3: CASSPALGGVHGEQYF. The CDR3 nucleotides are TGTGCCAGCTCACCGGCGCTCGGGGGCGTTCATGGAGAGCAGTACTTC.

This clonotype showed up just a few times. The gene calls are TRBV20-1 and TRBJ2-4; TRBD2 might be the D (5 bases). The V gene's germline CDR1 is DFQATT and CDR2 SNEGSKA (reference sequence). This CDR3 region has 16 residues. With 3 bases removed from V and 0 bases from J, the gap between germline ends came to 15 bases. CDR3 in DNA: TGCAGTGCTAGGCCCTTGGCGGGTCTAGCCAAAAACATTCAGTACTTC. Its translation is CSARPLAGLAKNIQYF.

A few counts support this clonotype. The V gene is TRBV12-5, the J gene TRBJ2-1, with 8 bases matching TRBD1. This CDR3 spans 16 amino acids. In germline, CDR1 is LGHNT, CDR2 FRNRAP. V lost 0 bases and J lost 5; bases outside the gene matches: 6. CDR3 coding DNA: TGTGCTAGTGGTTTGGTACGGGACAGGATAAACAATGAGCAGTTCTTC. It codes for CASGLVRDRINNEQFF.

This clonotype was counted only a few times. V is TRBV4-1 and J is TRBJ2-3, with 8 bases lining up with TRBD2. V lost 1 base to trimming and J lost 0 bases; unmatched junction nucleotides: 6. The CDR3 is made up of 17 amino acids. Germline loops: CDR1 MGHRA, CDR2 YSYEKL. DNA for the CDR3: TGCGCCAGCAGCCAAGCGGGAGGGGGGCATAGCACAGATACGCAGTATTTT. This encodes CASSQAGGGHSTDTQYF.

The chain has TRBV5-1 and TRBJ2-1; TRBD2 aligns across 9 bases. There are 16 residues in the CDR3. The V segment lost 0 bases and the J segment 4 bases; nucleotides outside the gene matches: 5. Germline V gives CDR1 SGHRS, CDR2 YFSETQ. The CDR3 coding sequence is TGCGCCAGCAGCTTGGGCAGTCTAGCGGGGTACAATGAGCAGTTCTTC. Translation: CASSLGSLAGYNEQFF.

This clonotype was found once. The chain employs TRBV7-9 and TRBJ2-3, with unresolved D. V was pared by 5 bases and J by 2 bases, with 14 bases between. Germline values: CDR1 SEHNR, CDR2 FQNEAQ (reference sequence). This CDR3 is built from 15 residues. In DNA form, the CDR3 reads TGTGCCAGCAGCCCTGCTCTACGCCCCACAGATACGCAGTATTTT. It codes for CASSPALRPTDTQYF.

The J gene is TRBJ2-7, the V gene TRBV4-1; D might be TRBD1 (6 bases). The V end was cut by 2 bases, the J end by 3 bases, with 14 bases between. Per the germline V gene, CDR1 is MGHRA and CDR2 is YSYEKL. The CDR3 extends over 15 amino acids. CDR3 loop: CASSQQPGTSYEQYF. CDR3 DNA sequence: TGCGCCAGCAGCCAACAACCCGGGACAAGCTACGAGCAGTACTTC.

The chain combines TRBV12-3 or TRBV12-4 with TRBJ1-1; 10 bases map to TRBD1. V shed 6 bases, J shed 1 base, and the junction held 11 bases outside the gene matches. The CDR3 is made up of 17 amino acids. The CDR3 sequence: CASSPLWDRGSNTEAFF. For the CDR3, the DNA is TGTGCCAGCAGCCCCCTGTGGGACAGGGGATCGAACACTGAAGCTTTCTTT.

Of note for this clonotype: This could be a read error, since a much larger clone is one nucleotide away. It is likely a read error, because the conserved phenylalanine at the end of the CDR3 is missing. The gene calls are TRBV7-8 and TRBJ1-3, with TRBD1 as a possible D gene (6 bases). The V end was cut by 0 bases, the J end by 0 bases, with 12 bases between. The CDR3 has 17 amino acids. Germline CDR1 reads SGHVS; CDR2 reads FQNEAQ. The CDR3, as DNA: TGTGCCAGCAGCTTAGCGCACGGGACACGCTCTGGAAACACCATATATTAT. Translating gives CASSLAHGTRSGNTIYY.

The J gene is TRBJ2-1, the V gene TRBV18; TRBD2 agrees at 8 bases. Looked up from germline, CDR1 is KGHSH and CDR2 is LQKENI. The CDR3 runs to 16 residues. With 3 bases clipped from V and 9 bases from J, the junction kept 13 bases outside the gene matches. The CDR3 is CASSPLGLESSPEQFF. The CDR3 DNA is TGTGCCAGCTCACCGTTGGGACTAGAGTCATCGCCTGAGCAGTTCTTC.

The chain joins TRBV11-1 to TRBJ2-5; 16 bases map to TRBD2. The germline CDR1 and CDR2 sequences are SGHAT and FQDESV (reference sequence). Trimming took 1 base from V and 4 from J; bases not matched to a gene: 9. CDR3 length: 19 residues. CDR3 DNA sequence: TGTGCCAGCAGCTTAGAACCGGGACTAGCGGGAGGGCCGTCAGAGACCCAGTACTTC. Translation: CASSLEPGLAGGPSETQYF.

In this sample, this clonotype turned up many times. The gene calls are TRBV18 and TRBJ2-2, with D perhaps TRBD2 (6 bases). This CDR3 has 16 residues. Trimming shortened V by 0 bases and J by 3 bases, and 11 bases separated the two germline ends. Germline V gives CDR1 KGHSH, CDR2 LQKENI. The CDR3 region is CASSPPGLRDTGELFF. In DNA form, the CDR3 reads TGTGCCAGCTCACCACCGGGACTTCGGGACACCGGGGAGCTGTTTTTT. The full variable domain, completed using reference TRBV18 and TRBJ2-2, is NAGVMQNPRHLVRRRGQEARLRCSPMKGHSHVYWYRQLPEEGLKFMVYLQKENIIDESGMPKERFSAEFPKEGPSILRIQQVVRGDSAAYFCASSPPGLRDTGELFFGEGSRLTVL.

The chain combines TRBV20-1 with TRBJ2-1, with TRBD2 matching 7 bases. The CDR3 has 13 amino acids. Germline trimming cut 3 bases from V and 5 bases from J; bases unmatched to any gene: 4. In germline, CDR1 is DFQATT, CDR2 SNEGSKA (reference sequence). CDR3: CSARGGGDNEQFF. For the CDR3, the DNA is TGCAGTGCTAGGGGTGGGGGGGACAATGAGCAGTTCTTC.

This clonotype was seen at least ten times. DNA of the CDR3: TGCGCCAGCAGCCAAACTGAACTAGCGGGAGTCACCGGGGAGCTGTTTTTT. Translation: CASSQTELAGVTGELFF. The chain couples TRBV4-1 to TRBJ2-2; 11 bases are a match to TRBD2. The CDR3 has 17 residues. Germline V gene sequence: CDR1 MGHRA, CDR2 YSYEKL. V lost 2 bases, J lost 4 bases, and 6 bases stayed unmatched.

The J gene is TRBJ2-5, the V gene TRBV12-3 or TRBV12-4; the D is unclear. Between the trimmed V and J ends, which lost 3 bases and 3 bases, there was a span of 11 bases. The CDR3 runs to 14 residues. CDR3 DNA: TGTGCCAGCAGTTTTGGATTACCCAAAGAGACCCAGTACTTC. This codes for CASSFGLPKETQYF.

J is TRBJ2-5 and V is TRBV27; no clear D gene. V was trimmed by 3 bases and J by 4 bases, leaving 18 bases between them. This CDR3 has 16 amino acids. In germline, CDR1 is MNHEY, CDR2 SMNVEV (reference sequence). The CDR3 region has the DNA TGTGCCAGCAGTTTCCGGAAACCCCCCCTGGGAGAGACCCAGTACTTC. This encodes CASSFRKPPLGETQYF.

This clonotype has a handful of counts. The chain joins TRBV27 to TRBJ2-4, with D possibly being TRBD2 (6 bases). With 5 bases removed from V and 2 bases from J, the gap between germline ends came to 13 bases. This CDR3 spans 15 amino acids. The germline gives CDR1 MNHEY, CDR2 SMNVEV (reference sequence). The CDR3 bases are TGTGCCAGCAGTCTCGGAGGAGGGTCCAAAAACATTCAGTACTTC. This codes for CASSLGGGSKNIQYF.

The chain recombines TRBV27 with TRBJ1-3; 7 bases are a match to TRBD1. Germline values: CDR1 MNHEY, CDR2 SMNVEV (reference sequence). The length of the CDR3 is 15 residues. V was pared by 6 bases and J by 4 bases, with 9 bases of the junction left unmatched. CDR3 residues: CASRRNRGAGNTIYF. The CDR3 DNA sequence: TGTGCCAGCAGGAGGAACAGGGGCGCCGGAAACACCATATATTTT.

This clonotype was detected a few times. The chain carries TRBV30 and TRBJ2-7, with D possibly TRBD1 on 6 matching bases. CDR3 size: 11 residues. Germline CDR1 reads GTSNPN; CDR2 reads SVGIG (reference sequence). V was pared by 4 bases and J by 7 bases, with 11 bases between. The CDR3 coding sequence is TGTGCCTGGAAGGCCCAGGGGGAGCAGTACTTC. Translation gives CAWKAQGEQYF.

The chain couples TRBV20-1 to TRBJ2-2; TRBD2 matches 7 bases. Germline V gene sequence: CDR1 DFQATT, CDR2 SNEGSKA (reference sequence). The J segment lost 1 base and the V segment lost 4 bases, leaving 3 bases of the junction unmatched. The CDR3 spans 14 residues. The CDR3 is CSATSGLNTGELFF. In DNA, the CDR3 is TGCAGTGCTACTAGCGGACTGAACACCGGGGAGCTGTTTTTT.

The sample holds many counts of this clonotype. The V gene is TRBV5-1, the J gene TRBJ2-5, with D possibly matching TRBD1 (5 bases). Germline V gives CDR1 SGHRS, CDR2 YFSETQ. V was shortened by 2 bases and J by 1 base, with 12 bases between the two germline ends. The CDR3 covers 15 residues. As DNA, the CDR3 is TGCGCCAGCAGCTTAGGACACGGAATCCAAGAGACCCAGTACTTC. Its translation: CASSLGHGIQETQYF.

The V and J genes are TRBV5-1 and TRBJ1-1; D ambiguous. Trimming removed 0 bases from V and 10 bases from J, with 10 bases in between. Germline CDR1 reads SGHRS; CDR2 reads YFSETQ. This CDR3 has 12 residues. The CDR3 DNA follows: TGCGCCAGCAGCTTGGATGGGTTCACAGCTTTCTTT. This translates into CASSLDGFTAFF.